This note documents a single TCR beta chain sequence. Assay: immunoSEQ multiplex PCR; the TCRdb copy retains only in-frame clones and omits some. The sample shows around 30,000 clones, 94% of them seen only once. V was trimmed by 6 bases and J by 2 bases, leaving 14 bases between them. The CDR3 has 14 amino acids. Germline V gene sequence: CDR1 MNHEY, CDR2 SVGAGI. This sample is drawn from a study of T cells in localized non-small cell lung cancer. V gene TRBV6-5 combines with J gene TRBJ2-7; perhaps TRBD1 as D (7 bases). This receptor was taken from a woman aged 35 to 75 with stage I lung adenocarcinoma. The sequencing here drew on peripheral blood, taken before any cancer treatment. The CDR3 DNA sequence: TGTGCCAGCAGCGGGGGACAGCCGACCTACGAGCAGTACTTC. Its protein product is CASSGGQPTYEQYF.